These T cell receptor beta chains were read from a single sample in a study of blood T cell repertoires in COVID-19. Assay used: immunoSEQ multiplex PCR; TCRdb lists only in-frame clones, some missing. In the table there are about 75,000 clones, 75% to 90% of which are singletons. The sample taken for sequencing was peripheral blood. All receptors come from a human donor in a cohort sampled during active COVID-19. CDR3s include the opening cysteine and the closing phenylalanine or tryptophan. Fields, in order: CDR3 length, V gene, J gene, CDR3 protein.

14	TRBV15	TRBJ1-5	CATSRGQSDQPQHF
15	TRBV7-8	TRBJ1-6	CASSGRTGDNSPLHF
14	TRBV7-6	TRBJ1-4	CASSLSRGGEKLFF
14	TRBV19	TRBJ2-7	CASKKATASYEQYF
15	TRBV27	TRBJ1-5	CASSLSGGQGWPQHF
16	TRBV5-1	TRBJ1-6	CASSLARAGNNSPLHF
12	TRBV2	TRBJ2-7	CATGTGFNEQYF
14	TRBV6-6	TRBJ2-5	CASSSGTVIETQYF
16	TRBV14	TRBJ2-1	CASSQNRDRGWNEQFF
20	TRBV4-1	TRBJ2-6	CASSHFFGTGVSSGANVLTF
15	TRBV4-3	TRBJ2-7	CASSQESMGLVEQYF
15	TRBV25-1	TRBJ1-1	CASSDPTGGNTEAFF
16	TRBV14	TRBJ2-2	CASSPGGRPRTGELFF
13	TRBV25-1	TRBJ2-2	CATHHEDTGELFF